Reported below is one T cell receptor (beta chain). This CDR3 has 11 amino acids. Trimming removed 5 bases at V and 5 bases at J, with 9 bases between. Germline loops: CDR1 GTSNPN, CDR2 SVGIG (reference sequence). This entry is derived from a study of T cell changes during pregnancy in multiple sclerosis. Sequenced by immunoSEQ multiplex PCR; TCRdb stores in-frame clones only, minus some. This sample has under 70,000 clones, with about 90% found just once. The TCR was taken from a female donor with multiple sclerosis, enrolled in a pregnancy study. The gene calls are TRBV30 and TRBJ2-5, with D possibly matching TRBD2 (6 bases). The specimen comprised CD4+ T cells from peripheral blood mononuclear cells, sampled in the first trimester of pregnancy. Here the CDR3 DNA reads TGTGCCTGGGCCCGGGAGGAGACCCAGTACTTC. It is translated as CAWAREETQYF.